This T cell receptor (beta chain) was captured in a study of long-term antiretroviral therapy in people with HIV. Whole-study context: The 2015 immediate-ART recommendation was preceded by the earliest samples by about a decade. General study points: HIV repertoires showed narrower CDR3 length ranges than controls. No data on ART adherence, viral resistance or therapy changes.

Every one of the donors gave at least one pre-ART PBMC sample and at least two post-ART PBMC samples. Germline CDR1 and CDR2: SGHRS and YFSETQ. CDR3 length equals 15 residues. With 5 bases removed from V and 3 bases from J, the gap between germline ends came to 17 bases. An immunoSEQ assay, version v3.0, was performed at survey level. Here immunoSEQ multiplex PCR was the method, and the copy in TCRdb shows in-frame clones only, minus some. The sample yields 30,000 to 40,000 clones, about 76% seen once. Points on this clone: Its cognate antigen is unknown.

The chain has TRBV5-1 and TRBJ1-2, with D possibly TRBD1 on 6 matching bases. The source of this sequence is a man aged 18 to 29 with HIV. Sequencing used unsorted PBMCs, obtained 1.9 years after starting antiretroviral therapy. CDR3 DNA sequence: TGCGCCAGCAGAAACCAAGGGGGATCGGACTATGGCTACACCTTC. Protein: CASRNQGGSDYGYTF.